These 12 T cell receptor beta chains originate from one sample sequenced in a study of CD8 T cells in ankylosing spondylitis. TCRdb called the 5' RACE reads again in MiXCR, with one record for every CDR3 protein. The sample contains 700,000 or so distinct CDR3 sequences, under 20% of which appear only once. Their target antigens are unknown. Whole-study findings and limits: Ankylosing spondylitis blood appeared to carry a characteristic TCR beta motif of roughly 8 highly homologous variants.

The specimen was blood, either unsorted or a sorted T cell fraction (not recorded which). The receptors here all came from a male donor with ankylosing spondylitis.

This clonotype was seen only a few times. The rearrangement links TRBV29-1 to TRBJ2-3; D is possibly TRBD2 (5 bases). The CDR3 loop spans 12 amino acids. The ends were cut back, 7 bases at V and 0 bases at J, with 8 bases in the middle. Germline CDR1 SQVTM, CDR2 ANQGSEA. The CDR3 nucleotides read TGCAGCGCTAAGCGGAGCACAGATACGCAGTATTTT. This translates into CSAKRSTDTQYF.

This clonotype was counted between two and nine times. The gene calls are TRBV7-9 and TRBJ2-3; 13 bases fit TRBD2. V lost 5 bases to trimming and J lost 7 bases; unmatched junction nucleotides: 6. The CDR3 runs to 15 residues. Germline V gene data show CDR1 as SEHNR and CDR2 as FQNEAQ (reference sequence). CDR3 in amino acids: CASSRTSGSLNTQYF. In nucleotides, the CDR3 is TGTGCCAGCAGCCGGACTAGCGGGAGTCTGAATACGCAGTATTTT.

This CDR3 is CSARSAGRDYEQYF. The CDR3 DNA follows: TGCAGTGCTAGAAGCGCCGGCAGGGACTACGAGCAGTACTTC. The chain has TRBV20-1 and TRBJ2-7, with D maybe TRBD1 (5 bases). The CDR3 extends over 14 amino acids. V gave up 2 bases and J gave up 3 bases, with 14 bases separating them. CDR1 DFQATT and CDR2 SNEGSKA come from the germline V gene (reference sequence).

The rearrangement uses TRBV2 and TRBJ2-7, with D perhaps matching TRBD1 or TRBD2 (5 bases each). V was shortened by 6 bases and J by 6 bases, with 21 bases between the two germline ends. This CDR3 has 15 amino acids. Germline V gene data show CDR1 as SNHLY and CDR2 as FYNNEI. Here the CDR3 DNA reads TGTGCCAGCAGCCGGGACGGTAGAGGCGTGGCCGAGCAGTACTTC. Amino acids: CASSRDGRGVAEQYF.

This clonotype was detected only a few times. The gene calls are TRBV29-1 and TRBJ1-3; D is undetermined. The CDR3 is 16 residues long. Trimming removed 4 bases from V and 0 bases from J, with 16 bases in between. Germline CDR1 is SQVTM and CDR2 is ANQGSEA. The DNA for the CDR3 is TGCAGCGTTGCGGGTGGAATACAAAGCTCTGGAAACACCATATATTTT. Translated, it gives CSVAGGIQSSGNTIYF. Looking up the rest from reference TRBV29-1 and TRBJ1-3 gives the full variable domain: SAVISQKPSRDICQRGTSLTIQCQVDSQVTMMFWYRQQPGQSLTLIATANQGSEATYESGFVIDKFPISRPNLTFSTLTVSNMSPEDSSIYLCSVAGGIQSSGNTIYFGEGSWLTVV.

This chain uses TRBV12-3 or TRBV12-4 with TRBJ1-1; D is unclear. This CDR3 has 12 residues. The germline V and J ends were trimmed by 5 bases and 8 bases, with 12 bases remaining between them. The CDR3 coding sequence is TGTGCCAGCAGTCCTCGGAACCCCGAAGCTTTCTTT. Residues: CASSPRNPEAFF.

This clonotype was counted only a few times. J is TRBJ1-5 and V is TRBV6-1; D not certain. The length of the CDR3 is 15 residues. Germline V lookup: CDR1 MNHNS, CDR2 SASEGT. With 0 bases removed from V and 7 bases from J, the gap between germline ends came to 13 bases. CDR3 coding DNA: TGTGCCAGCAGTGAAGCCCGGAAGCCAACCCAGCCCCAGCATTTT. It specifies CASSEARKPTQPQHF.

This clonotype has just a few counts. The rearrangement uses TRBV19 and TRBJ1-2, with D perhaps matching TRBD1 (6 bases). Germline CDR1 and CDR2: LNHDA and SQIVND (reference sequence). Deletions cut 3 bases from V and 2 bases from J, with 19 bases between. The CDR3 totals 17 residues. For the CDR3, the DNA is TGTGCCAGTAGTATGGTGGGGGGCGCCCGAATAAACTATGGCTACACCTTC. Translation: CASSMVGGARINYGYTF. Full variable domain (rest looked up from reference TRBV19 and TRBJ1-2): DGGITQSPKYLFRKEGQNVTLSCEQNLNHDAMYWYRQDPGQGLRLIYYSQIVNDFQKGDIAEGYSVSREKKESFPLTVTSAQKNPTAFYLCASSMVGGARINYGYTFGSGTRLTVV.

This clonotype was counted between two and nine times. The chain couples TRBV6-2 or TRBV6-3 to TRBJ2-1; 7 bases map to TRBD2. This CDR3 region has 13 residues. J lost 5 bases, V lost 2 bases, and 0 bases had no gene match. In germline, CDR1 is MNHEY, CDR2 SVGEGT. CDR3 amino acids: CASSYGRDNEQFF. The CDR3 coding sequence is TGTGCCAGCAGTTACGGGAGGGACAATGAGCAGTTCTTC.

The chain employs TRBV14 and TRBJ2-2, with D hard to call. This CDR3 has 13 residues. CDR1 SGHDN and CDR2 FVKESK come from the germline V gene. Trimming removed 1 base from V and 4 bases from J, with 4 bases in between. The CDR3 is CASSQVSTGELFF. The CDR3 coding sequence is TGTGCCAGCAGCCAAGTATCCACCGGGGAGCTGTTTTTT.

With respect to this clonotype: This clone may be a read error of a much larger clone one base away. The rearrangement links TRBV12-3 or TRBV12-4 to TRBJ1-1; D not certain. The V end lost 7 bases, the J end lost 1 base, and 4 bases lay between the germline ends. The CDR3 has 11 residues. This chain's CDR3 is CASTWNTEAFF. The DNA of the CDR3 is TGTGCCAGCACCTGGAACACTGAAGCTTTCTTT.

This clonotype was observed a few times. A clone one base away is much larger, so this may be a read error. The gene calls are TRBV29-1 and TRBJ1-1, with D uncertain. V gave up 4 bases and J gave up 1 base, with 4 bases separating them. CDR3 length: 11 amino acids. From germline, CDR1 is SQVTM and CDR2 ANQGSEA. Here the CDR3 reads CSVVANTEAFF. CDR3 in DNA: TGCAGCGTTGTAGCGAACACTGAAGCTTTCTTT.